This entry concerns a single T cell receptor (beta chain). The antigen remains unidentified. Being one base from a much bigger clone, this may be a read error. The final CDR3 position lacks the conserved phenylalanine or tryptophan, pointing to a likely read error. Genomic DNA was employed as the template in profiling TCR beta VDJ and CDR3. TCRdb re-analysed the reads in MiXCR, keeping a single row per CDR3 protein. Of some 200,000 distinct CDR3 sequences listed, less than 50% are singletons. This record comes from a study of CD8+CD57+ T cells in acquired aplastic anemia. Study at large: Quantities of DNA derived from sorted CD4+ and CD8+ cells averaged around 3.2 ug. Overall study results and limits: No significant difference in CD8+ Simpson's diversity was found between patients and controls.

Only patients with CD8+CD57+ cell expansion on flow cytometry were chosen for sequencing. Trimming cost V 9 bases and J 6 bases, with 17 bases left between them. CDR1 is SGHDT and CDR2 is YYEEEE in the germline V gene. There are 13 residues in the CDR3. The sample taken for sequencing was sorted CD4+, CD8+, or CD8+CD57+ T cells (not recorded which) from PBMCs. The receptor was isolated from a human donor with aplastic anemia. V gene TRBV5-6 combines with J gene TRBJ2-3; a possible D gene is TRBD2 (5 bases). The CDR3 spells CATSRVGEDTQYL. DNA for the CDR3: TGTGCCACCTCAAGGGTGGGAGAGGATACGCAGTATCTT.